These 17 T cell receptor beta chains share one sample of origin, sequenced in a study of blood T cell repertoires in COVID-19. Method: immunoSEQ multiplex PCR; TCRdb's copy keeps in-frame clones and lacks some. This table holds about 62,000 clones, more than 80% found once. Material for sequencing was peripheral blood. The receptor source for this set is a woman aged 60-70 years with COVID-19, enrolled during active disease.

The V gene is TRBV3-1 (or the pseudogene TRBV3-2), the J gene TRBJ2-7; 14 bases map to TRBD2. J was trimmed by 5 bases and V by 7 bases; bases with no gene match: 10. The CDR3 loop spans 16 amino acids. From germline, CDR1 is LGHDT and CDR2 YNNKEL (reference sequence). CDR3 DNA sequence: TGTGCCAGCACCCTCGGACTAGCGGGAGGAGGTCACGAGCAGTACTTC. As protein: CASTLGLAGGGHEQYF.

The V gene is TRBV6-1, the J gene TRBJ2-1; 11 bases map to TRBD2. Looked up from germline, CDR1 is MNHNS and CDR2 is SASEGT. The CDR3 is made up of 19 amino acids. V was clipped by 8 bases and J by 0 bases; unmatched bases: 15. CDR3 nucleotides: TGTGCCAGCGGTGCCTCCCTTAGCGGGAGGGCGAGCTCCTACAATGAGCAGTTCTTC. Protein sequence: CASGASLSGRASSYNEQFF.

This clone appeared once. The genes are TRBV7-9 and TRBJ2-1; 8 nucleotides line up with TRBD2. V was clipped by 4 bases and J by 16 bases; unmatched bases: 12. Germline V gene sequence: CDR1 SEHNR, CDR2 FQNEAQ (reference sequence). The CDR3 spans 13 residues. The CDR3 DNA follows: TGTGCCAGCAGCTCCCGCGGGGGGCGAACAAACTTCTTC. As protein: CASSSRGGRTNFF.

This chain uses TRBV5-1 with TRBJ2-3, with D hard to call. Germline V gives CDR1 SGHRS, CDR2 YFSETQ. Trimming stripped 1 base from V and 1 base from J, with 10 bases between. This CDR3 spans 15 amino acids. CDR3 residues: CASSLYQRRTDTQYF. DNA of the CDR3: TGCGCCAGCAGCTTGTACCAGCGACGCACAGATACGCAGTATTTT.

This rearrangement joins TRBV27 to TRBJ2-5, with 11 bases identical to TRBD1. The J segment lost 4 bases and the V segment lost 6 bases, leaving 4 bases of the junction unmatched. This CDR3 has 14 amino acids. The germline V gene has CDR1 MNHEY and CDR2 SMNVEV (reference sequence). CDR3 sequence (DNA): TGTGCCAGCAGGCTGGGGACAGGGGGAGAGACCCAGTACTTC. Translated, it gives CASRLGTGGETQYF.

The chain employs TRBV3-1 (or the pseudogene TRBV3-2) and TRBJ2-7; D call uncertain. The CDR3 spans 14 residues. Germline-derived CDR1 and CDR2 are LGHDT and YNNKEL (reference sequence). V lost 1 base and J 4 bases, leaving 11 bases between the germline ends. Written as DNA, the CDR3 is TGTGCCAGCAGCCAAGTTTTGCGTATGTACGAGCAGTACTTC. It yields the protein CASSQVLRMYEQYF.

This clone was seen a few times. The gene calls are TRBV6-5 and TRBJ2-7, with 8 bases fitting TRBD1. Per germline, CDR1 MNHEY and CDR2 SVGAGI. V shed 8 bases, J shed 1 base, and the junction held 1 base outside the gene matches. The CDR3 covers 12 residues. CDR3 bases: TGTGCCAGCCGGACAGGGTCCTACGAGCAGTACTTC. Amino acid sequence: CASRTGSYEQYF.

This chain links TRBV5-8 with TRBJ2-5, with 12 bases that match TRBD1. This CDR3 contains 15 residues. The V gene's germline CDR1 is SGHTS and CDR2 YDEGEE. V gave up 3 bases and J gave up 5 bases; unmatched junction bases: 5. CDR3 region: CASSSGTGGRETQYF. In DNA, the CDR3 is TGTGCCAGCAGCTCCGGGACAGGGGGCAGGGAGACCCAGTACTTC.

In its sample, this clone was seen once. CDR3 bases: TGTGCCAGCGGATACAGGGATGGCTACACCTTC. Translation gives CASGYRDGYTF. This chain joins TRBV21-1 and TRBJ1-2; TRBD1, as called in the table, went unchecked against the DNA. TRBV21-1 is deemed a pseudogene. This CDR3 contains 11 residues.

This clone was seen just once. The chain has TRBV28 and TRBJ2-1, with 15 bases identical to TRBD2. Looked up from germline, CDR1 is MDHEN and CDR2 is SYDVKM. The CDR3 is 16 amino acids. The V gene end was trimmed by 10 bases and the J gene end by 3 bases; junction bases not matched to a gene: 7. The chain's CDR3 is CATRTSGREVYNEQFF. In DNA form, the CDR3 reads TGTGCCACCAGGACTAGCGGGAGGGAGGTCTACAATGAGCAGTTCTTC.

The chain joins TRBV3-1 (or the pseudogene TRBV3-2) to TRBJ1-5; the D gene is possibly TRBD1 (6 bases). Germline-derived CDR1 and CDR2 are LGHDT and YNNKEL (reference sequence). CDR3 size: 16 residues. Trimming cost V 0 bases and J 2 bases, with 11 bases left between them. The CDR3 region is CASSQDRSGGNQPQHF. CDR3 DNA sequence: TGTGCCAGCAGCCAAGACAGATCAGGGGGCAATCAGCCCCAGCATTTT.

This sequence joins TRBV5-1 and TRBJ1-4, with D tentatively TRBD1 (6 bases). Germline CDR1 reads SGHRS; CDR2 reads YFSETQ. The CDR3 sequence is 16 residues long. V lost 0 bases to trimming and J lost 0 bases, with 9 bases between them. The CDR3 coding sequence is TGCGCCAGCAGCTTGGCGGGACATTCAACTAATGAAAAACTGTTTTTT. Translated: CASSLAGHSTNEKLFF.

The rearrangement uses TRBV28 and TRBJ1-2; tentative D call: TRBD1 (6 bases). The CDR3 is made up of 15 amino acids. V lost 1 base, J lost 3 bases, and 12 bases lay in between. Germline values: CDR1 MDHEN, CDR2 SYDVKM. This CDR3 is CASSLYREGDYGYTF. CDR3 nucleotides: TGTGCCAGCAGTTTATACAGGGAAGGGGACTATGGCTACACCTTC.

The rearrangement uses TRBV7-8 and TRBJ1-5; 7 nucleotides agree with TRBD1. The CDR3 loop spans 17 amino acids. V gave up 2 bases and J gave up 4 bases; unmatched junction bases: 11. Germline V gene sequence: CDR1 SGHVS, CDR2 FQNEAQ. CDR3 nucleotides: TGTGCCAGCAGCTTAAAGGTCGCAGGGGGAGAGAATCAGCCCCAGCATTTT. Translating it yields CASSLKVAGGENQPQHF. The variable domain in full, with the rest retrieved from reference TRBV7-8 and TRBJ1-5, is GAGVSQSPRYKVAKRGQDVALRCDPISGHVSLFWYQQALGQGPEFLTYFQNEAQLDKSGLPSDRFFAERPEGSVSTLKIQRTQQEDSAVYLCASSLKVAGGENQPQHFGDGTRLSIL.

In the case of this clone: A read error may produce the germline difference seen at one junction end. The rearrangement uses TRBV25-1 and TRBJ2-7; D is possibly TRBD1 (5 bases). Germline V gives CDR1 MGHDK, CDR2 SYGVNS. The CDR3 covers 12 residues. The DNA for the CDR3 is TGTGCCAGCAGTGGGGGCGCAGCTGGGATCCACTTC. This codes for CASSGGAAGIHF.

The table lists this clone with a count of one. The chain uses TRBV30 and TRBJ1-6; D possibly corresponds to TRBD1 (6 bases). The V end was cut by 8 bases, the J end by 5 bases, with 19 bases between. The CDR3 loop spans 15 amino acids. CDR1 GTSNPN and CDR2 SVGIG come from the germline V gene (reference sequence). The CDR3 nucleotides are TGTGCCGGAGAGGGGGAGGGTGTTAATAATTCACCCCTCCACTTT. This sequence encodes CAGEGEGVNNSPLHF.

The chain joins TRBV27 to TRBJ2-2, with TRBD1 matching over 7 bases. Germline assignment: CDR1 MNHEY and CDR2 SMNVEV (reference sequence). The V and J ends lost 7 bases and 5 bases, in that order; junction bases with no gene match: 10. This CDR3 has 15 amino acids. This CDR3 is CASKGLNRGTGELFF. The DNA for the CDR3 is TGTGCCAGCAAGGGTCTCAACAGGGGAACCGGGGAGCTGTTTTTT.